This entry describes one T cell receptor beta chain. These data belong to a study of blood T cells in healthy people across ages. For the second PCR, which ran for about 7 to 11 cycles, a sample-barcoded 5' primer and a J-beta primer mix were used. TCRdb independently ran MiXCR on the 5' RACE reads; one entry per CDR3 protein. This sample has under 700,000 distinct CDR3 sequences, with under 30% found just once. The J segment lost 1 base and the V segment lost 5 bases, leaving 9 bases of the junction unmatched. Germline loops: CDR1 DFQATT, CDR2 SNEGSKA (reference sequence). The CDR3 runs 15 residues. These same data were also listed under a study on T cells of mothers and their children.

The TCR comes from a boy aged 5-17 years in good health. Sequencing was performed on blood. This chain joins TRBV20-1 and TRBJ2-3; 7 bases fit TRBD1. For the CDR3, the DNA is TGCAGTGCTCTTCCACTTGACAGGGGCACAGATACGCAGTATTTT. Amino acid sequence: CSALPLDRGTDTQYF.